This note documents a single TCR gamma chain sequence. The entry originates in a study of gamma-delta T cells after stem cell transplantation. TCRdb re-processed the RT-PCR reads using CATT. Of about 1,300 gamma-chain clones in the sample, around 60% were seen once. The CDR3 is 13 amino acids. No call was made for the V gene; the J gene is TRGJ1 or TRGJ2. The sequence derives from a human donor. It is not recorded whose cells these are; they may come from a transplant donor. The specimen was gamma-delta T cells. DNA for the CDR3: TGTGCCACCTGGGACAGCAGTTATTATAAGAAACTCTTT. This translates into CATWDSSYYKKLF.